Listed below are T cell receptor beta chains from one sample, sequenced in a study of molecular identifiers for immune sequencing clone quantification. TCRdb independently ran MiXCR on the PCR reads; one entry per CDR3 protein. The sample shows a few hundred thousand distinct CDR3 sequences, about a quarter of them seen only once. The sequenced material came from naive CD8+ T cells from blood, with Jurkat cell RNA spiked in. All receptors come from a human donor in good health. Some libraries in this study had Jurkat cell RNA spiked in. Both conserved end residues are part of each CDR3. D genes are given only for firm matches. Size is stated for part of the rows, as once, few or many counts, or as a class when the clone is expanded.

TRBD1 | many | TRBJ2-7 | TRBV4-1 | TGCGCCAGCAGCCAAAAGGGACAGGGGTACGAGCAGTACTTC | CASSQKGQGYEQYF
TRBD1 | - | TRBJ2-7 | TRBV29-1 | TGCAGCGCATCCATAGGGACAGGCTCCTACGAGCAGTACTTC | CSASIGTGSYEQYF
- | - | TRBJ1-1 | TRBV20-1 | TGCAGTGCTAGATCCGCCGATAACACTGAAGCTTTCTTT | CSARSADNTEAFF
- | - | TRBJ1-5 | TRBV27 | TGTGCCAGCAGTTTATTGGGTACTAATCAGCCCCAGCATTTT | CASSLLGTNQPQHF
- | many | TRBJ2-3 | TRBV6-5 | TGTGCCAGCAGTTACGACGGGACGTTCAGAAGCACAGATACGCAGTATTTT | CASSYDGTFRSTDTQYF
- | - | TRBJ2-7 | TRBV5-3 | TGTGCCAGCAGCTTGGTTGGGGACCCCTACGAGCAGTACTTC | CASSLVGDPYEQYF
TRBD1 | few | TRBJ2-1 | TRBV5-6 | TGTGCCAGCAGCCATGGACAGGGGGTCTATGAGCAGTTCTTC | CASSHGQGVYEQFF
- | once | TRBJ1-1 | TRBV20-1 | TGCAGTGCTGCCCCCTACCAATTCACTGAAGCTTCCTTT | CSAAPYQFTEASF
- | few | TRBJ1-5 | TRBV4-1 | TGCGCCAGCAGCCCCCTCCGGGGGCTGGGACAGCCCCAGCATTTT | CASSPLRGLGQPQHF
TRBD2 | - | TRBJ2-6 | TRBV3-1 | TGTGCCAGCAGCCAAGAGGCTGGCGGGAGCGTTCGTGGGGCCAACGTCCTGACTTTC | CASSQEAGGSVRGANVLTF
TRBD1 | many | TRBJ2-1 | TRBV30 | TGTGCCGAGGACAGGGAATCATACAATGAGCAGTTCTTC | CAEDRESYNEQFF
- | - | TRBJ2-7 | TRBV18 | TGTGCCAGCTCACCACCTGGAGGACGGGGCCACGAGCAGTACTTC | CASSPPGGRGHEQYF
- | - | TRBJ1-1 | TRBV7-9 | TGTGCCAGCAGACCCTTCCGGACTAACACTGAAGCTTTCTTT | CASRPFRTNTEAFF
- | few | TRBJ1-5 | TRBV19 | TGTGCCAGTAATTGGGCGCGGGGCAATCAGCCCCAGCATTTT | CASNWARGNQPQHF
- | few | TRBJ2-2 | TRBV20-1 | TGCAGTGCTAGAGATGGGGCAGGGGTCAGCACCGGGGAGCTGTTTTTT | CSARDGAGVSTGELFF
- | many | TRBJ1-5 | TRBV5-8 | TGTGCCAGCAGCTTGGTCGTAACAGTGAACAATCAGCCCCAGCATTTT | CASSLVVTVNNQPQHF
TRBD2 | - | TRBJ2-5 | TRBV6-5 | TGTGCCAGCAGCCCCATTCCGGGACTAGCGCTGCAAGAGACCCAGTACTTC | CASSPIPGLALQETQYF
TRBD1 | - | TRBJ2-1 | TRBV13 | TGTGCCAGCAGCCCCCGGGACAGGGGGCAAGGTTGGCAGCTCTTC | CASSPRDRGQGWQLF
- | - | TRBJ2-2 | TRBV27 | TGTGCCAGCAGTTTGGGGTACGGGGAGCTGTTTTTT | CASSLGYGELFF
TRBD1 | once | TRBJ2-1 | TRBV7-9 | TGTTCCAGCAGCGCAATTTCCCCGGGACAGGGGTACAATGAGCAGTTCTTC | CSSSAISPGQGYNEQFF
- | many | TRBJ1-3 | TRBV6-1 | TGTGCCAGCAGTGGATCCGGGCACTCTGGAAACACCATATATTTT | CASSGSGHSGNTIYF
TRBD2 | few | TRBJ2-2 | TRBV20-1 | TGCAGTGCTAGAGAGGGCGGGGGGGCCTCCGGGGAGCTGTTTTTT | CSAREGGGASGELFF
TRBD1 | - | TRBJ1-3 | TRBV7-6 | TGTGCCAGCAGCCCCCAGACAGGGGACGGAAACACCATATATTTT | CASSPQTGDGNTIYF
- | many | TRBJ2-2 | TRBV4-1 | TGCGCCAGCAGCGATACCCCAGGAAGGGAGACCGGGGAGCTGTTTTTT | CASSDTPGRETGELFF
- | few | TRBJ1-1 | TRBV4-2 | TGTGCCAGCAGCCAAGCAGGACACCGGGGGGAAACTGAAGCTTTCTTT | CASSQAGHRGETEAFF
- | many | TRBJ1-6 | TRBV12-3/TRBV12-4 | TGTGCCAGCAGAAAGGAGTCCTCCTATAATTCACCCCTCCACTTT | CASRKESSYNSPLHF
TRBD1 | many | TRBJ2-6 | TRBV11-2 | TGTGCCAGCAGCTCATTACGCACAGGGGAAGGGCCTGGGGCCAACGTCCTGACTTTC | CASSSLRTGEGPGANVLTF
- | - | TRBJ1-4 | TRBV20-1 | TGCAGTGCTAGGGGACATGAGGGCGGCTCTGCAACTAATGAAAAACTGTTTTTT | CSARGHEGGSATNEKLFF
- | many | TRBJ1-3 | TRBV28 | TGTGCCAGCAGTTTGCGAGGACATCCGGGAAACACCATATATTTT | CASSLRGHPGNTIYF
- | few | TRBJ2-7 | TRBV20-1 | TGCAGTGCTAGAGCACAGGAACCCTCCTACGAGCAGTACTTC | CSARAQEPSYEQYF
- | many | TRBJ2-4 | TRBV13 | TGTGCCAGCAGCTTAGGTGTCTTGGCCAAAAACATTCAGTACTTC | CASSLGVLAKNIQYF
TRBD1 | - | TRBJ2-3 | TRBV12-5 | TGTGCTAGTGGTTTGTCAGGGGGCAAGACAGATACGCAGTATTTT | CASGLSGGKTDTQYF
- | - | TRBJ2-1 | TRBV27 | TGTGCCAGCAGTTTGATTGTCGTTGGGGCAGGGGCGAACAATGAGCAGTTCTTC | CASSLIVVGAGANNEQFF
- | - | TRBJ1-4 | TRBV4-3 | TGCGCCAGCAGCCAAGATGGGCAGACTAATGAAAAACTGTTTTTT | CASSQDGQTNEKLFF
TRBD1 | many | TRBJ2-3 | TRBV5-1 | TGCGCCAGCAGCTTGGAACAGGGGGCAGGGGATACGCAGTATTTT | CASSLEQGAGDTQYF
- | few | TRBJ2-7 | TRBV11-3 | TGTGCCAGCAGCTCGGAGGTAGGGGACTACGAGCAGTACTTC | CASSSEVGDYEQYF
TRBD2 | many | TRBJ2-1 | TRBV5-1 | TGCGCCAGCACCCGGACTAGCGGGGGCTACAATGAGCAGTTCTTC | CASTRTSGGYNEQFF
- | - | TRBJ2-7 | TRBV19 | TGTGCCAGTAGTCCGGACACCGCCTACGGGCAGTACTTC | CASSPDTAYGQYF
- | - | TRBJ2-2 | TRBV10-1 | TGCGCCAGCAGTGGGGTGGACACCGGGGAGCTGTTTTTT | CASSGVDTGELFF
- | - | TRBJ1-1 | TRBV7-9 | TGTGCCCGCAGCTTAGGAGTACAATACACTGAAGCTTTCTTT | CARSLGVQYTEAFF
- | many | TRBJ1-1 | TRBV27 | TGTGCCAGCAGTCCCCTGACCCACACGAACACTGAAGCTTTCTTT | CASSPLTHTNTEAFF
TRBD1 | - | TRBJ1-1 | TRBV12-5 | TGTGCTTGCGGGGACAGGGGGCCGTTCACTGAAGCTTTCTTT | CACGDRGPFTEAFF
- | - | TRBJ1-1 | TRBV2 | TGTACCAGCAGTGAAGGGACTGAAGCTTTCTTT | CTSSEGTEAFF
TRBD1 | - | TRBJ2-2 | TRBV28 | TGTGCCAGCAGTATAGGGACAGGGGGATGGACCGGGGAGCTGTTTTTT | CASSIGTGGWTGELFF
- | many | TRBJ1-5 | TRBV4-3 | TGCGCCAGCAGCCAAGAGATGAGCAATCAGCCCCAGCATTTT | CASSQEMSNQPQHF
- | few | TRBJ1-6 | TRBV5-1 | TGCGCCAGCCGGTTGGGTTCGGACCACTCACCCCTCCACTTT | CASRLGSDHSPLHF
TRBD1 | - | TRBJ1-4 | TRBV27 | TGTGCCAGCAGTCCGACAGGGGACTATGAAAAACTGTTTTTT | CASSPTGDYEKLFF